Sequencing of this TCR beta chain was carried out in a study of cytomegalovirus exposure and HLA in healthy donors. Researchers ran the PCR with 60 Vbeta and 13 Jbeta primers. Sequenced by immunoSEQ multiplex PCR; TCRdb stores in-frame clones only, minus some. This table holds approximately 130,000 clones, around 79% found once. About this clone: The antigen is not known.

Study observations and caveats: Reportedly, HLA-A and HLA-B alleles of most subjects were accurately predicted from TCR beta.

Trimming removed 3 bases from V and 7 bases from J; junction bases left unmatched: 7. The CDR3 loop spans 14 amino acids. Germline V gives CDR1 SGHRS, CDR2 YFSETQ. Sequenced: PBMCs. The TCR was taken from a woman aged 18-29 years in good health and CMV-seronegative. The genes are TRBV5-1 and TRBJ1-2; 9 bases are shared with TRBD1. CDR3 in amino acids: CASSSSTGGIGYTF. The CDR3 DNA reads TGCGCCAGCAGCTCGTCGACAGGGGGAATTGGCTACACCTTC.